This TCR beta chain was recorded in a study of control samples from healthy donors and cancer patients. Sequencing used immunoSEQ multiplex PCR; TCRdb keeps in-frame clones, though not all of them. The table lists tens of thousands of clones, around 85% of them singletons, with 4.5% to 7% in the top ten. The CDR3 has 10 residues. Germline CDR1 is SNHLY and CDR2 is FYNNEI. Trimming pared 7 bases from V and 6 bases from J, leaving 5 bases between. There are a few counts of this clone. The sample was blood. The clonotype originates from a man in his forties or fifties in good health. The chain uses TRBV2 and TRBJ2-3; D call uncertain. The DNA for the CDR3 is TGTGCCAGCAAGCAGGATACGCAGTATTTT. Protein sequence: CASKQDTQYF.